Below, 9 T cell receptor beta chains from the same sample are listed, as sequenced in a study of OX40 agonist ivuxolimab in advanced cancers. Profiling relied on immunoSEQ multiplex PCR, and the TCRdb table lists in-frame clones only, not all of them. Of 60,000 to 70,000 clones listed, under 95% are singletons. This specimen consisted of CD4+ or CD8+ T cells sorted from blood, obtained in a trial of the OX40 agonist ivuxolimab. Every receptor here comes from an adult with an advanced solid tumor such as melanoma, head and neck, liver or kidney cancer.

The genes are TRBV11-3 and TRBJ2-7; 7 bases fit TRBD2. J was trimmed by 1 base and V by 2 bases; bases with no gene match: 8. This CDR3 has 16 residues. The V gene's germline CDR1 is SGHNT and CDR2 YENEEA. CDR3 sequence (DNA): TGTGCCAGCAGCTTAATCAGCGGGGTAAGGTCCTACGAGCAGTACTTC. Protein product: CASSLISGVRSYEQYF.

The chain uses TRBV4-1 and TRBJ2-7, with D possibly TRBD2 on 5 matching bases. Germline V gene sequence: CDR1 MGHRA, CDR2 YSYEKL. Between the trimmed V and J ends, which lost 0 bases and 3 bases, there was a span of 15 bases. The length of the CDR3 is 16 residues. In DNA, the CDR3 is TGCGCCAGCAGCCAAGATTTGCGCGAGGGCCACTACGAGCAGTACTTC. Translation gives CASSQDLREGHYEQYF.

The chain recombines TRBV10-1 with TRBJ1-4; 7 nucleotides agree with TRBD1. The CDR3 covers 16 residues. The junction had 9 bases not matched to a gene; V was cut back by 2 bases and J by 6 bases. Germline loops: CDR1 WNHNN, CDR2 SYGVQD (reference sequence). CDR3 region: CASSEGTDRPDEKLFF. CDR3 bases: TGCGCCAGCAGTGAGGGGACGGACAGGCCGGATGAAAAACTGTTTTTT.

CDR3 nucleotides: TGTGCCAGTAGTATGTTCCCTAGCGGGAGTCGAAACCCCGGCGAGCAGTACTTC. It encodes CASSMFPSGSRNPGEQYF. J is TRBJ2-7 and V is TRBV19; TRBD2 agrees at 10 bases. The CDR3 runs to 18 residues. Unmatched junction bases numbered 17, after V lost 3 bases and J lost 6 bases. The germline CDR1 and CDR2 sequences are LNHDA and SQIVND (reference sequence).

The chain has TRBV11-2 and TRBJ2-1; no clear D. V lost 4 bases and J lost 8, with 21 bases in between. This CDR3 contains 16 residues. Germline V CDR1 and CDR2: SGHAT, FQNNGV. The CDR3 DNA reads as TGTGCCAGCAGCTCCCCCGCCAGGAGACTTGGGGATGAGCAGTTCTTC. It codes for CASSSPARRLGDEQFF.

In this sample, this clone turned up once. The V and J genes are TRBV11-2 and TRBJ2-7; D is unclear. Germline V gene sequence: CDR1 SGHAT, CDR2 FQNNGV. The CDR3 consists of 13 residues. V lost 1 base, J lost 3 bases, and 7 bases lay in between. The CDR3 loop is CASSLVRSYEQYF. Written as DNA, the CDR3 is TGTGCCAGCAGCTTAGTTAGGAGCTACGAGCAGTACTTC.

This rearrangement joins TRBV21-1 to TRBJ2-7; TRBD2, the table's D call, lacks a check against the DNA. TRBV21-1 is assigned pseudogene status. The CDR3 length is 16 residues. Here the CDR3 reads CASSKNEAGLTYEQYF. The CDR3 coding sequence is TGTGCCAGCAGCAAAAACGAGGCGGGACTGACCTACGAGCAGTACTTC.

This clone is a singleton in its sample. The chain links TRBV6-5 to TRBJ2-7, with D perhaps TRBD1 (6 bases). V shed 0 bases and J shed 5 bases, with 17 bases lying between them. The CDR3 consists of 16 residues. Germline CDR1 reads MNHEY; CDR2 reads SVGAGI. The CDR3 bases are TGTGCCAGCAGTTACTCGACAACAGGGACGCAGGACGAGCAGTACTTC. It is translated as CASSYSTTGTQDEQYF.

The chain has TRBV7-3 and TRBJ2-1; D call uncertain. Trimming left V 2 bases short and J 1 base short, with 3 bases between. Germline V lookup: CDR1 SGHTA, CDR2 FQGTGA. This CDR3 has 13 residues. Here the CDR3 reads CASSLPSYNEQFF. The CDR3 region has the DNA TGTGCCAGCAGCTTACCTTCCTACAATGAGCAGTTCTTC.